The 29 T cell receptor beta chains below all came from one sample that was sequenced in a study of blood T cell repertoires in COVID-19. Sequencing used immunoSEQ multiplex PCR; TCRdb keeps in-frame clones, though not all of them. The sample lists approximately 44,000 clones; 80% to 90% were seen once. Sequenced sample: peripheral blood. These TCRs come from a human donor in a cohort sampled during active COVID-19.

This chain joins TRBV25-1 and TRBJ2-7; D not resolved. The CDR3 runs 14 residues. Per germline, CDR1 MGHDK and CDR2 SYGVNS. Trimming cost V 2 bases and J 3 bases, with 11 bases left between them. The CDR3 bases are TGTGCCAGCAGTGAAACCAGGCCCCTCTACGAGCAGTACTTC. Protein: CASSETRPLYEQYF.

This chain uses TRBV2 with TRBJ2-7, with TRBD2 matching 9 bases. This CDR3 is 14 amino acids long. J lost 0 bases, V lost 7 bases, and 4 bases had no gene match. The germline CDR1 and CDR2 sequences are SNHLY and FYNNEI. In DNA, the CDR3 is TGTGCCAGCAAAGCGGGGGGCTCCTCCTACGAGCAGTACTTC. Its translation is CASKAGGSSYEQYF. The full variable domain, rest sourced from reference TRBV2 and TRBJ2-7, is EPEVTQTPSHQVTQMGQEVILRCVPISNHLYFYWYRQILGQKVEFLVSFYNNEISEKSEIFDDQFSVERPDGSNFTLKIRSTKLEDSAMYFCASKAGGSSYEQYFGPGTRLTVT.

The rearrangement uses TRBV5-1 and TRBJ2-1, with 9 bases that match TRBD2. J lost 0 bases, V lost 5 bases, and 6 bases had no gene match. The germline V gene encodes CDR1 SGHRS and CDR2 YFSETQ. CDR3 length: 16 residues. The CDR3 region has the DNA TGCGCCAGCAGTACGGGACTAGCCAACTCCTACAATGAGCAGTTCTTC. This gives the protein CASSTGLANSYNEQFF.

V gene TRBV5-1 combines with J gene TRBJ2-7, with 11 bases aligning to TRBD1. Germline-derived CDR1 and CDR2 are SGHRS and YFSETQ. The J segment lost 3 bases and the V segment lost 0 bases, leaving 2 bases of the junction unmatched. This CDR3 is built from 15 residues. CDR3 residues: CASSLEGTGGYEQYF. In nucleotides, the CDR3 is TGCGCCAGCAGCTTGGAAGGGACAGGGGGCTACGAGCAGTACTTC.

The sample holds one count of this clone. The J gene is TRBJ2-3, the V gene TRBV2, with TRBD2 as a possible D gene (6 bases). The CDR3 runs 14 residues. With 3 bases removed from V and 10 bases from J, the gap between germline ends came to 17 bases. The germline V gene has CDR1 SNHLY and CDR2 FYNNEI. CDR3 bases: TGTGCCAGCAGTGAGAGCGCAGGAGGGTCGGCGCAGTATTTT. Protein product: CASSESAGGSAQYF.

The CDR3 protein is CASRVQGALSYGYTF. CDR3 DNA: TGTGCCAGTCGTGTACAGGGGGCGCTCAGCTATGGCTACACCTTC. The V gene is TRBV6-5, the J gene TRBJ1-2; 9 bases fit TRBD1. The germline V gene has CDR1 MNHEY and CDR2 SVGAGI. The junction had 12 bases not matched to a gene; V was cut back by 9 bases and J by 4 bases. The CDR3 contains 15 residues.

This clone has a handful of counts. V is TRBV5-5 and J is TRBJ1-6, with unresolved D. Germline CDR1 and CDR2: SGHKS and YYEKEE (reference sequence). The CDR3 length is 15 residues. With 0 bases removed from V and 0 bases from J, the gap between germline ends came to 4 bases. The CDR3 DNA follows: TGTGCCAGCAGCTTGGGCAGCTCCTATAATTCACCCCTCCACTTT. Its protein product is CASSLGSSYNSPLHF.

The chain has TRBV2 and TRBJ1-6; a possible D gene is TRBD1 (5 bases). V shed 3 bases and J shed 4 bases, with 13 bases lying between them. Per germline, CDR1 SNHLY and CDR2 FYNNEI. The CDR3 spans 16 residues. DNA for the CDR3: TGTGCCAGCAGTGATGGGCGGCAGGGTTATAATTCACCCCTCCACTTT. Translated, it gives CASSDGRQGYNSPLHF.

This chain uses TRBV5-5 with TRBJ2-4; TRBD2 might be the D (6 bases). V was clipped by 2 bases and J by 7 bases, with 13 bases between them. Germline CDR1 SGHKS, CDR2 YYEKEE (reference sequence). CDR3 length equals 14 residues. CDR3 amino acids: CASSFQIGGNIQYF. For the CDR3, the DNA is TGTGCCAGCAGCTTTCAGATTGGGGGGAACATTCAGTACTTC.

V usage is TRBV6-5 and J usage is TRBJ1-2; the match to TRBD1 covers 7 bases. From germline, CDR1 is MNHEY and CDR2 SVGAGI. V was clipped by 4 bases and J by 10 bases; unmatched bases: 15. The CDR3 extends over 15 amino acids. In DNA, the CDR3 is TGTGCCAGCAGTTCTCACCGGGACAGCGGAGCGGACTACACCTTC. It codes for CASSSHRDSGADYTF.

This clone showed up just once. The chain couples TRBV11-2 to TRBJ2-1; the match to TRBD2 covers 10 bases. The CDR3 runs to 14 residues. V lost 4 bases to trimming and J lost 11 bases; unmatched junction nucleotides: 8. Per germline, CDR1 SGHAT and CDR2 FQNNGV. The CDR3 is CASSYQRGGVKQFF. The CDR3 DNA reads TGTGCCAGCAGCTACCAGCGGGGGGGCGTTAAGCAGTTCTTC. The whole variable domain, filled in from reference TRBV11-2 and TRBJ2-1, reads EAGVAQSPRYKIIEKRQSVAFWCNPISGHATLYWYQQILGQGPKLLIQFQNNGVVDDSQLPKDRFSAERLKGVDSTLKIQPAKLEDSAVYLCASSYQRGGVKQFFGPGTRLTVL.

The sample holds one count of this clone. The chain uses TRBV10-2 and TRBJ1-1; no reliable D call. The CDR3 spans 14 residues. Trimming left V 4 bases short and J 3 bases short, with 12 bases between. CDR1 WSHSY and CDR2 SAAADI come from the germline V gene. The CDR3 loop is CASSVWEVDTEAFF. The CDR3, as DNA: TGCGCCAGCAGTGTGTGGGAGGTTGACACTGAAGCTTTCTTT.

The chain links TRBV6-1 to TRBJ2-7, with TRBD2 matching over 9 bases. Losses at the gene ends were 3 bases for V and 5 bases for J; bases not matched to a gene: 14. In germline, CDR1 is MNHNS, CDR2 SASEGT. The CDR3 sequence is 17 residues long. The CDR3 DNA is TGTGCCAGCAGTGATCGGGGGGCCAGCGGGGGGTTTAACGAGCAGTACTTC. Translating gives CASSDRGASGGFNEQYF.

The genes are TRBV6-5 and TRBJ2-2, with 8 bases identical to TRBD2. Germline V lookup: CDR1 MNHEY, CDR2 SVGAGI. V shed 7 bases and J 1 base; nucleotides not matched to a gene: 2. The CDR3 runs 14 residues. CDR3 nucleotide sequence: TGTGCCAGCAATAGCGGGGTGAACACCGGGGAGCTGTTTTTT. It codes for CASNSGVNTGELFF.

CDR3 bases: TGCGCCAGCAGCTTGGTTGCAGCGTCCTACGAGCAGTACTTC. Amino acids: CASSLVAASYEQYF. The genes are TRBV5-1 and TRBJ2-7, with D hard to call. This CDR3 contains 14 residues. Germline V lookup: CDR1 SGHRS, CDR2 YFSETQ. V was cut by 0 bases and J by 1 base, with 8 bases left in between.

The V call is TRBV18, the J call TRBJ1-6; D might be TRBD1 (5 bases). CDR1 and CDR2 (germline): KGHSH, LQKENI. Trimming took off 4 bases at V and 9 bases at J, with 10 bases between the two ends. The CDR3 is made up of 13 amino acids. For the CDR3, the DNA is TGTGCCAGCTCACGGGGCGGTGGTTCACCCCTCCACTTT. Its translation is CASSRGGGSPLHF.

The chain is built from TRBV4-1 and TRBJ1-4, with TRBD1 matching over 9 bases. V lost 4 bases to trimming and J lost 5 bases; unmatched junction nucleotides: 2. Germline V CDR1 and CDR2: MGHRA, YSYEKL. The CDR3 sequence is 14 residues long. This chain's CDR3 is CASSPTGGNEKLFF. The CDR3 DNA follows: TGCGCCAGCAGCCCGACAGGGGGGAATGAAAAACTGTTTTTT.

The chain carries TRBV5-6 and TRBJ2-7; the D gene is possibly TRBD1 (6 bases). The germline V and J ends were trimmed by 4 bases and 2 bases, with 13 bases remaining between them. Germline V gene sequence: CDR1 SGHDT, CDR2 YYEEEE. The CDR3 extends over 14 amino acids. The CDR3 here is CASSKNRVTYEQYF. As DNA, the CDR3 is TGTGCCAGCAGCAAAAACAGGGTAACCTACGAGCAGTACTTC.

This clone turned up a few times. The rearrangement uses TRBV6-5 and TRBJ1-5; a possible D gene is TRBD1 (5 bases). Trimming removed 7 bases at V and 1 base at J, with 14 bases between. The germline V gene has CDR1 MNHEY and CDR2 SVGAGI. The CDR3 sequence is 15 residues long. CDR3 coding DNA: TGTGCCAGCAAACGACCAGGGTGGAGCAATCAGCCCCAGCATTTT. Its protein is CASKRPGWSNQPQHF.

In this sample, this clone turned up once. The V and J genes are TRBV30 and TRBJ2-7; 10 bases align to TRBD2. This CDR3 comprises 13 residues. The germline gives CDR1 GTSNPN, CDR2 SVGIG (reference sequence). V trimming: 5 bases; J trimming: 3 bases; junction bases outside the gene matches: 4. The CDR3 DNA follows: TGTGCCTGGGAACTAGCGGGACTCTACGAGCAGTACTTC. It specifies CAWELAGLYEQYF.

The gene calls are TRBV6-5 and TRBJ2-5; 8 nucleotides align to TRBD2. V was pared by 6 bases and J by 5 bases, with 8 bases of the junction left unmatched. Germline V lookup: CDR1 MNHEY, CDR2 SVGAGI. This CDR3 is 14 amino acids long. CDR3 nucleotide sequence: TGTGCCAGCAGCCAAACTAGCGGCCGTGAGACCCAGTACTTC. It specifies CASSQTSGRETQYF.

This clone has a single count. The CDR3 region has the DNA TGTGCCAGCAGCCTAGGACAGAGACCGAATCAGCCCCAGCATTTT. The encoded protein is CASSLGQRPNQPQHF. This chain joins TRBV7-8 and TRBJ1-5, with D maybe TRBD1 (6 bases). Trimming removed 5 bases from V and 4 bases from J, with 15 bases in between. The CDR3 extends over 15 amino acids. Germline lookup yields CDR1 SGHVS and CDR2 FQNEAQ.

The V call is TRBV6-5, the J call TRBJ2-7, with unresolved D. CDR3 length: 14 residues. Germline lookup yields CDR1 MNHEY and CDR2 SVGAGI. Trimming pared 6 bases from V and 1 base from J, leaving 13 bases between. The CDR3 spells CASRDRVLSYEQYF. The CDR3 region has the DNA TGTGCCAGCAGAGACCGGGTCCTATCCTACGAGCAGTACTTC.

The DNA of the CDR3 is TGCGCCAGCAGCTTCGGGACAGTCTCTGGAAACACCATATATTTT. Translation: CASSFGTVSGNTIYF. The chain combines TRBV5-1 with TRBJ1-3, with TRBD1 matching over 7 bases. The CDR3 length is 15 residues. V was clipped by 2 bases and J by 0 bases; unmatched bases: 2. Germline CDR1 SGHRS, CDR2 YFSETQ.

This clone is a singleton in its sample. The rearrangement uses TRBV2 and TRBJ1-2, with 7 bases aligning to TRBD1. The CDR3 is made up of 12 amino acids. Per the germline V gene, CDR1 is SNHLY and CDR2 is FYNNEI. The trim removed 8 bases at V and 6 bases at J, leaving 6 bases unmatched. As DNA, the CDR3 is TGTGCCAGCGAGGGGGACAGCGATGGCTACACCTTC. This translates into CASEGDSDGYTF. The variable domain in full, with the rest retrieved from reference TRBV2 and TRBJ1-2, is EPEVTQTPSHQVTQMGQEVILRCVPISNHLYFYWYRQILGQKVEFLVSFYNNEISEKSEIFDDQFSVERPDGSNFTLKIRSTKLEDSAMYFCASEGDSDGYTFGSGTRLTVV.

CDR3 residues: CASSLGGTTSGNTIYF. CDR3 nucleotides: TGCGCCAGCAGCTTGGGAGGGACAACCTCTGGAAACACCATATATTTT. This chain links TRBV5-1 with TRBJ1-3; TRBD1 might be the D (6 bases). Germline CDR1 SGHRS, CDR2 YFSETQ. CDR3 size: 16 residues. V lost 0 bases and J lost 0, with 10 bases in between. Full variable domain (missing parts from reference TRBV5-1 and TRBJ1-3): KAGVTQTPRYLIKTRGQQVTLSCSPISGHRSVSWYQQTPGQGLQFLFEYFSETQRNKGNFPGRFSGRQFSNSRSEMNVSTLELGDSALYLCASSLGGTTSGNTIYFGEGSWLTVV.

The chain joins TRBV18 to TRBJ2-3; 7 nucleotides agree with TRBD2. Unmatched junction bases numbered 0, after V lost 5 bases and J lost 1 base. Germline CDR1 KGHSH, CDR2 LQKENI. CDR3 size: 13 residues. The CDR3 sequence: CASSSGGTDTQYF. The CDR3 DNA reads TGTGCCAGCTCAAGCGGGGGCACAGATACGCAGTATTTT.

This clone was picked up a small number of times. The chain has TRBV28 and TRBJ1-1, with D unresolved. V lost 1 base to trimming and J lost 4 bases, with 10 bases between them. This CDR3 comprises 14 residues. The germline gives CDR1 MDHEN, CDR2 SYDVKM. In nucleotides, the CDR3 is TGTGCCAGCAGTTTATCCGGGAGGACCACTGAAGCTTTCTTT. Translated: CASSLSGRTTEAFF.

V and J are TRBV19 and TRBJ1-5; the D is unclear. V lost 5 bases and J 3 bases, leaving 14 bases between the germline ends. The CDR3 runs to 15 residues. Germline V gene sequence: CDR1 LNHDA, CDR2 SQIVND (reference sequence). Written as DNA, the CDR3 is TGTGCCAGTAGTTTGGGTGGAGGATACAATCAGCCCCAGCATTTT. Its protein is CASSLGGGYNQPQHF.